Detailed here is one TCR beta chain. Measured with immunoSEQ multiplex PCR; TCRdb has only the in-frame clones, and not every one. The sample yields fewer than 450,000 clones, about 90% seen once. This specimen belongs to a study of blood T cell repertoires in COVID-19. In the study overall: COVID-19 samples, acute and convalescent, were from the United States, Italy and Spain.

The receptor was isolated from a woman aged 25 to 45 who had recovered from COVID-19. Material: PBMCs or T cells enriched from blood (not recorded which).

CDR3 nucleotides: TGTGCCAGCACAGGACTAGCGGCGAACACCGGGGAGCTGTTTTTT. Amino acids: CASTGLAANTGELFF. The genes are TRBV6-5 and TRBJ2-2; 10 bases agree with TRBD2. Germline V CDR1 and CDR2: MNHEY, SVGAGI. V trimming: 7 bases; J trimming: 0 bases; junction bases outside the gene matches: 2. CDR3 size: 15 residues.